This is a list of T cell receptor beta chains from one sample in a study of T cell changes during pregnancy in multiple sclerosis. Only in-frame clones appear in the TCRdb table, and some are missing; sequencing was by immunoSEQ multiplex PCR. In the table there are tens of thousands of clones, more than 70% of which are singletons. The sample consisted of CD4+ T cells from peripheral blood mononuclear cells, taken in the first trimester of pregnancy. These receptors were taken from a female donor in good health, enrolled as a control in a pregnancy study. Both conserved end residues are part of each CDR3. Fields, in order: clone size, V gene, D gene, CDR3 length, J gene, CDR3 DNA, CDR3 protein. D genes are given only for firm matches. Some rows have no size entry. The others give once, few or many, or a class for an expanded clone.

abundance: -; v_gene: TRBV19; d_gene: TRBD1; len: 14; j_gene: TRBJ1-5; CDR3nt: TGTGCCAGTAATGACAGGGGGCTTCGGAAGCCCCAGCATTTT; CDR3aa: CASNDRGLRKPQHF
abundance: -; v_gene: TRBV5-1; d_gene: -; len: 15; j_gene: TRBJ1-5; CDR3nt: TGCGCCAGCAGCCCAATGGGGGGTAGCAATCAGCCCCAGCATTTT; CDR3aa: CASSPMGGSNQPQHF
abundance: -; v_gene: TRBV10-2; d_gene: TRBD1; len: 13; j_gene: TRBJ2-7; CDR3nt: TGCGCCAGCGGGACAGGGGGCACCTACGAGCAGTACTTC; CDR3aa: CASGTGGTYEQYF
abundance: few; v_gene: TRBV7-9; d_gene: TRBD1; len: 17; j_gene: TRBJ2-7; CDR3nt: TGTGCCAGCAGCCCTCCCTTCCGGGACAGCAACTCCTACGAGCAGTACTTC; CDR3aa: CASSPPFRDSNSYEQYF
abundance: -; v_gene: TRBV6-5; d_gene: TRBD1; len: 14; j_gene: TRBJ2-7; CDR3nt: TGTGCCAGCAGTTCCAACAGGGGGCCCTACGAGCAGTACTTC; CDR3aa: CASSSNRGPYEQYF
abundance: -; v_gene: TRBV2; d_gene: TRBD1; len: 15; j_gene: TRBJ2-3; CDR3nt: TGTGCCAGCAGTGAGGACAGGGGTGGCACAGATACGCAGTATTTT; CDR3aa: CASSEDRGGTDTQYF
abundance: -; v_gene: TRBV29-1; d_gene: TRBD2; len: 13; j_gene: TRBJ2-1; CDR3nt: TGCAGCGCCAGGGGACTAGCGGACAATGAGCAGTTCTTC; CDR3aa: CSARGLADNEQFF
abundance: -; v_gene: TRBV19; d_gene: -; len: 15; j_gene: TRBJ1-2; CDR3nt: TGTGCCAGTAGTATAGATCGGGCAGGGCTCTATGGCTACACCTTC; CDR3aa: CASSIDRAGLYGYTF
abundance: -; v_gene: TRBV7-2; d_gene: -; len: 13; j_gene: TRBJ1-4; CDR3nt: TGTGCCAGCAGCTTCCATCCTAATGAAAAACTGTTTTTT; CDR3aa: CASSFHPNEKLFF
abundance: -; v_gene: TRBV5-1; d_gene: TRBD1; len: 16; j_gene: TRBJ2-7; CDR3nt: TGCGCCAGCAGCTCACACCGGGACAGGGGTCCCTACGAGCAGTACTTC; CDR3aa: CASSSHRDRGPYEQYF
abundance: -; v_gene: TRBV30; d_gene: -; len: 14; j_gene: TRBJ2-7; CDR3nt: TGTGCCTGCCGAGGGCTTTCCGCCTCTTACGAGCAGTACTTC; CDR3aa: CACRGLSASYEQYF
abundance: -; v_gene: TRBV28; d_gene: -; len: 13; j_gene: TRBJ1-2; CDR3nt: TGTGCCAGCAGTGATTCCAATTATCTAGGCTACACCTTC; CDR3aa: CASSDSNYLGYTF
abundance: -; v_gene: TRBV9; d_gene: -; len: 13; j_gene: TRBJ1-1; CDR3nt: TGTGCCAGCCGACAGGCGACGAACACTGAAGCTTTCTTT; CDR3aa: CASRQATNTEAFF
abundance: -; v_gene: TRBV14; d_gene: -; len: 11; j_gene: TRBJ2-7; CDR3nt: TGTGCCAGCAGCCACCACTACGAGCAGTACTTC; CDR3aa: CASSHHYEQYF
abundance: -; v_gene: TRBV4-2; d_gene: TRBD1; len: 15; j_gene: TRBJ1-1; CDR3nt: TGTGCCAGCAGCCAAGTGGGACAGGGTGTAACTGAAGCTTTCTTT; CDR3aa: CASSQVGQGVTEAFF
abundance: -; v_gene: TRBV7-2; d_gene: -; len: 14; j_gene: TRBJ2-1; CDR3nt: TGTGCCAGCAGCGCTTGGGGCGGAAACAATGAGCAGTTCTTC; CDR3aa: CASSAWGGNNEQFF
abundance: -; v_gene: TRBV6-1; d_gene: -; len: 12; j_gene: TRBJ1-4; CDR3nt: TGTGCCAGCAGGTCCGGGGGGGAAAAACTGTTTTTT; CDR3aa: CASRSGGEKLFF
abundance: -; v_gene: TRBV27; d_gene: -; len: 14; j_gene: TRBJ2-1; CDR3nt: TGTGCCAGCAGTTTCGGAGGGCACATCAATGAGCAGTTCTTC; CDR3aa: CASSFGGHINEQFF
abundance: once; v_gene: TRBV5-1; d_gene: -; len: 14; j_gene: TRBJ1-2; CDR3nt: TGCGCCAGCAGCGACTCGGGAGGAGGGTATGGCTACACCTTC; CDR3aa: CASSDSGGGYGYTF
abundance: -; v_gene: TRBV30; d_gene: -; len: 13; j_gene: TRBJ2-5; CDR3nt: TGTGCCTGGAGTAGGGGGAGGGGGGAGACCCAGTACTTC; CDR3aa: CAWSRGRGETQYF
abundance: few; v_gene: TRBV19; d_gene: TRBD1; len: 15; j_gene: TRBJ2-7; CDR3nt: TGTGCCAGTAGTATCACCGGGACAGGGGGGAACGAGCAGTACTTC; CDR3aa: CASSITGTGGNEQYF
abundance: -; v_gene: TRBV2; d_gene: TRBD1; len: 14; j_gene: TRBJ2-3; CDR3nt: TGTGCCAGCGCTAGGGACAGTTCCACAGATACGCAGTATTTT; CDR3aa: CASARDSSTDTQYF
abundance: -; v_gene: TRBV6-6; d_gene: -; len: 14; j_gene: TRBJ1-1; CDR3nt: TGTGCCAGCAATCGGGAGGGAAGCGCGACTGAAGCTTTCTTT; CDR3aa: CASNREGSATEAFF
abundance: once; v_gene: TRBV10-1; d_gene: -; len: 13; j_gene: TRBJ1-1; CDR3nt: TGCGCCAGCAGAAGACAGATAAACACTGAAGCTTTCTTT; CDR3aa: CASRRQINTEAFF
abundance: -; v_gene: TRBV9; d_gene: -; len: 14; j_gene: TRBJ1-4; CDR3nt: TGTGCCAGCAGCGCAACAGGTGTGGAAGAAAAACTGTTTTTT; CDR3aa: CASSATGVEEKLFF